The T cell receptor (beta chain) under discussion was sequenced for a study of PD-1 blockade in mismatch repair-deficient tumors. Libraries were prepared by immunoSEQ multiplex PCR; TCRdb keeps only in-frame clonotypes and omits some of them. The top ten clones hold approximately 10% of a sample with roughly 130,000 clones, roughly 90% of them seen once. This CDR3 has 15 amino acids. V lost 1 base, J lost 0 bases, and 7 bases lay in between. Germline V gives CDR1 MNHEY, CDR2 SMNVEV (reference sequence). This TCR was sampled from an adult with mismatch repair-deficient cancer. The J gene is TRBJ1-5, the V gene TRBV27; D is unresolved. The sample in question was peripheral blood, obtained 70 to 72 weeks after starting pembrolizumab. This chain's CDR3 is CASSLLGNSNQPQHF. As DNA, the CDR3 is TGTGCCAGCAGTTTATTAGGTAATAGCAATCAGCCCCAGCATTTT.